The T cell receptor (beta chain) described here comes from a study of T cell responses to AZD1222 COVID-19 vaccine (dated by TCRdb to the early 2020s). Notes on the research overall: AZD1222 recipients given second doses at about 4 weeks or at about 12 weeks were pooled, since spike-specific TCR depth and breadth were not found to differ between the two schedules. Trial participants were enrolled by age into subgroups of 18-55, 56-69 and 70-plus years, and about 150, 27 and 61 TCR-sequenced participants, respectively, were included in these subgroups. A total of around 240 trial participants underwent TCR sequencing, of whom about 210 received two doses of AZD1222 and some 25 received two doses of the MenACWY control vaccine. What the authors observed across the whole study: Only five to seven AZD1222 recipients were SARS-CoV-2 seropositive at baseline, limiting conclusions about previously exposed vaccinees. Reportedly, close to half of the unique spike-specific TCRs recognized epitopes lying outside the regions that are mutated in the B.1.351 and B.1.1.7 variants. In the small 56-69-year group, the increase in depth fell short of significance, most likely because of low power. After two AZD1222 doses, spike-specific TCR breadth and depth were significantly higher than at day 0 and than in MenACWY recipients. Participants were mostly white British and included more females than males, and it was suggested by the authors that clonal diversity may have been underestimated. No day 14 peak-response samples were available, so repertoires were characterized only after the peak T cell response. The vaccine-associated CD4 TCRs covered the entire spike protein, and the dominant responses fell in regions 160-218 and 743-854.

The CDR3 regions of human TCRbeta chains were subjected to immunosequencing. As for the original processing: TCRs in the repertoires were matched against a reference library of SARS-CoV-2-specific TCRs that had been generated with the MIRA antigen-specificity platform. Breadth was defined as the fraction of unique TCRs that were SARS-CoV-2-associated, and depth was defined as the fraction of total T cells that were SARS-CoV-2-associated. Using the MIRA data, every spike-specific TCR was mapped to the spike region that the TCR reacted to and assigned to either a CD4 or a CD8 class. Log10-transformed breadth and depth values were compared by one-way ANOVA with Sidak's multiple comparisons tests. The table was pulled from immuneACCESS by TCRdb, which kept in-frame rearrangements only. Such tables lose some clones; where checked, under half of the loss comes from unresolved V genes, and the rest has no known cause. V and J calls and clone size are as listed in that table; D and trimming were resolved from the DNA. The sample table lists about 150,000 clones, about 88% of them with a count of one. Of the sample, 15% to 20% is held by the ten largest clones.

About this clone: It lacks a known antigen. Base qualities are not recorded, but no much larger clone differs from it by a single base.

Read against the paper, the sample's time point label means: baseline before first vaccination. Samples from vaccinated people were obtained from the UK trials COV001 and COV002, which included a single-blind randomized controlled phase 2/3 trial of AZD1222 (ChAdOx1 nCoV-19) in healthy adults. For TCRbeta chain sequencing, PBMC samples from trial participants were taken at day 0 and at day 28 after the second dose. The input for sequencing was peripheral blood, taken on day 0 of AZD1222 vaccination. The TCR sequence derives from an adult in good health.

The nucleotide sequence is TGTGCCACCAGCAGAGATCCCGGGTCCACAGATACGCAGTATTTT. Its amino acids are CATSRDPGSTDTQYF. This chain joins TRBV15 to TRBJ2-3; the D gene is unclear. From a lookup of the germline V gene (reference sequence), CDR1 and CDR2 are LNHNV and YYDKDF. Including the terminal cysteine and phenylalanine, the CDR3 comprises 15 residues. Of all the DNA, just the CDR3 is kept, 45 bases in frame from base 1. A distance of 9 bases separates the germline ends of V and J, which lose 0 bases and 2 bases respectively.